Each of the 5 T cell receptor beta chains below was sequenced from the same sample in a study of T cell changes during pregnancy in multiple sclerosis (dated by TCRdb to between 2017 and 2020). Library construction relied on the immunoSEQ multiplex PCR assay. What TCRdb holds here is the immuneACCESS table cut down to in-frame rearrangements. Part of the clones is not present; checked against another copy, under half of the missing clones reflect an unresolved V gene, and the others are unexplained. Present in this sample are 50,000 to 60,000 clones, over 80% of which were seen just once. The ten largest clones take up around 0.57% of the sample. Sequenced material: CD4+ T cells from peripheral blood mononuclear cells, taken in the first trimester of pregnancy. Receptors originate from a female donor with multiple sclerosis, enrolled in a pregnancy study.

The chain uses TRBV11-2 and TRBJ1-2; 7 nucleotides agree with TRBD1. Germline CDR1 is SGHAT and CDR2 is FQNNGV. V was clipped by 3 bases and J by 4 bases; unmatched bases: 2. CDR3 length: 13 amino acids. The CDR3 protein is CASSLTGSYGYTF. CDR3 in DNA: TGTGCCAGCAGCTTGACAGGGTCCTATGGCTACACCTTC.

J is TRBJ2-5 and V is TRBV7-8; 15 positions match TRBD2. V lost 5 bases and J lost 4; bases outside the gene matches: 20. Per the germline V gene, CDR1 is SGHVS and CDR2 is FQNEAQ. The CDR3 runs 21 residues. CDR3 amino acids: CASSPMGLRGLAGGMGETQYF. CDR3 nucleotides: TGTGCCAGCAGCCCGATGGGTTTGAGGGGACTAGCGGGGGGTATGGGAGAGACCCAGTACTTC. The full variable domain, completed using reference TRBV7-8 and TRBJ2-5, is GAGVSQSPRYKVAKRGQDVALRCDPISGHVSLFWYQQALGQGPEFLTYFQNEAQLDKSGLPSDRFFAERPEGSVSTLKIQRTQQEDSAVYLCASSPMGLRGLAGGMGETQYFGPGTRLLVL.

The V call is TRBV7-2, the J call TRBJ2-3, with D possibly TRBD2 on 6 matching bases. The CDR3 totals 15 residues. Trimming took 5 bases from V and 6 from J, leaving 18 bases between them. CDR1 is SGHTA, CDR2 FQGNSA, per germline. CDR3 DNA: TGTGCCAGCAGCGTAAACCGGGAGCTTACTGATACGCAGTATTTT. It is translated as CASSVNRELTDTQYF.

This CDR3 reads CATSSPRGLAGTDTQYF. The CDR3 region has the DNA TGTGCCACCAGCAGCCCTCGTGGACTAGCGGGCACAGATACGCAGTATTTT. The J gene is TRBJ2-3, the V gene TRBV15; 10 nucleotides match TRBD2. V gave up 3 bases and J gave up 1 base; unmatched junction bases: 7. Germline assignment: CDR1 LNHNV and CDR2 YYDKDF (reference sequence). CDR3 length: 17 residues.

This clone was observed a few times. DNA for the CDR3: TGTGCCAGCAGCTCGACAGGGGATGGAAATCAGCCCCAGCATTTT. It encodes CASSSTGDGNQPQHF. The gene calls are TRBV7-9 and TRBJ1-5; 8 nucleotides match TRBD1. Germline CDR1 SEHNR, CDR2 FQNEAQ (reference sequence). Trimming cost V 4 bases and J 4 bases; bases outside gene matches: 6. This CDR3 spans 15 amino acids.